Below, one T cell receptor (beta chain) is given with its context. The data stem from a study of cytotoxic CD8 clonotypes in ibrutinib-treated CLL. TCR beta libraries used roughly 2 micrograms of DNA from cryopreserved PBMCs. Per the germline V gene, CDR1 is SSHAT and CDR2 is FNYEAQ (reference sequence). V was trimmed by 2 bases and J by 7 bases, leaving 15 bases between them. The CDR3 contains 15 residues. The assay was immunoSEQ multiplex PCR, and TCRdb's table has in-frame clones only and misses some. Here the sample spans 150,000 or so clones, about 75% being singletons. This chain links TRBV7-7 with TRBJ2-1; perhaps TRBD1 as D (6 bases). This sample comprised PBMCs, obtained after 24 months of ibrutinib treatment. The receptor was isolated from a human donor with chronic lymphocytic leukemia. CDR3 region: CASSLFQGMGNEQFF. The CDR3 DNA reads as TGTGCCAGCAGCTTATTCCAGGGGATGGGGAATGAGCAGTTCTTC.